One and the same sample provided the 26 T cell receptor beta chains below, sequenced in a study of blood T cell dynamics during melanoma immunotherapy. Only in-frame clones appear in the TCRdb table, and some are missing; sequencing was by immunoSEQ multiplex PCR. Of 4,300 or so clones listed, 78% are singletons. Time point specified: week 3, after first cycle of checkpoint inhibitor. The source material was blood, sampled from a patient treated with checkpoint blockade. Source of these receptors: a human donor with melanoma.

CDR3 residues: CASSSRDPSAEQFF. The CDR3 DNA is TGTGCCAGCAGTTCCCGGGACCCGTCGGCCGAGCAGTTCTTC. The rearrangement links TRBV6-6 to TRBJ2-1; D is tentatively TRBD1 or TRBD2 (5 bases each). Germline V gene data show CDR1 as MNHNY and CDR2 as SVGAGI (reference sequence). V was clipped by 4 bases and J by 10 bases, with 17 bases between them. The CDR3 runs 14 residues.

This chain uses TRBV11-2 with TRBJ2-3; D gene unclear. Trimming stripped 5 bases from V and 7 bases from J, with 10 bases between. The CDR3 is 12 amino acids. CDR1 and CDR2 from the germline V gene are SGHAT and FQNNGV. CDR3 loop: CASSHRGNTQYF. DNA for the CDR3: TGTGCCAGCAGCCACCGTGGTAATACGCAGTATTTT. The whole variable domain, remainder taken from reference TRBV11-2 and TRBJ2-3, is EAGVAQSPRYKIIEKRQSVAFWCNPISGHATLYWYQQILGQGPKLLIQFQNNGVVDDSQLPKDRFSAERLKGVDSTLKIQPAKLEDSAVYLCASSHRGNTQYFGPGTRLTVL.

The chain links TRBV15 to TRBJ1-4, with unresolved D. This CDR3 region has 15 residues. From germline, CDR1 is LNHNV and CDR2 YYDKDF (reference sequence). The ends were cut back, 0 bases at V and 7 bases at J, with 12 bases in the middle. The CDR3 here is CATSRDRLGSEKLFF. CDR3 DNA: TGTGCCACCAGCAGAGATAGATTGGGGTCTGAAAAACTGTTTTTT.

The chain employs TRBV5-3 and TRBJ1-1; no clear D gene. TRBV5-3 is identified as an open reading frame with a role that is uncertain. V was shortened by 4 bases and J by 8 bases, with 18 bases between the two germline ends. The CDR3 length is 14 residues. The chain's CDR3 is CARSPSGTDGEAFF. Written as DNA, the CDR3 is TGTGCCAGAAGCCCCTCAGGCACAGATGGGGAAGCTTTCTTT.

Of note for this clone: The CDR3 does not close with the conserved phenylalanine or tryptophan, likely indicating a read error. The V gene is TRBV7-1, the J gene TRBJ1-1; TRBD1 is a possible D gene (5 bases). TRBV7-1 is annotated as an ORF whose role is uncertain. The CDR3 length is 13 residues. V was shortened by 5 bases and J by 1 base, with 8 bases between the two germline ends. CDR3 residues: CASSLGQNTEAFS. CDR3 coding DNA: TGTGCCAGCAGCCTCGGACAGAACACTGAAGCTTTCTCT.

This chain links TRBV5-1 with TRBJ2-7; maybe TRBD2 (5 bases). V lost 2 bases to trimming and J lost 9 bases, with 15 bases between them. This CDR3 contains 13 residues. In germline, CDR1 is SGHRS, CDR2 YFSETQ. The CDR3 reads CASSFGDNRGQYF. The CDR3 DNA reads TGCGCCAGCAGCTTCGGGGATAACCGCGGGCAGTACTTC.

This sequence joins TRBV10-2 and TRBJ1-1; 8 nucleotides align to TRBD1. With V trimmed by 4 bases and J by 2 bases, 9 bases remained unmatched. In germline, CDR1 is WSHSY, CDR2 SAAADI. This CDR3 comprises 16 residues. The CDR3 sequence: CASSATNRGVNTEAFF. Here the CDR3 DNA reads TGCGCCAGCAGTGCGACAAACAGGGGGGTTAACACTGAAGCTTTCTTT.

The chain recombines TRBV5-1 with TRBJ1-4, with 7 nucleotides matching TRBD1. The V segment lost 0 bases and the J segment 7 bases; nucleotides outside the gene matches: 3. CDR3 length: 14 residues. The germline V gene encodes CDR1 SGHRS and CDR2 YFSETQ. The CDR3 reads CASSLGQGGEKLFF. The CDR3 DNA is TGCGCCAGCAGCTTGGGGCAGGGGGGTGAAAAACTGTTTTTT. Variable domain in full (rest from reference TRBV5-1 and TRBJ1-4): KAGVTQTPRYLIKTRGQQVTLSCSPISGHRSVSWYQQTPGQGLQFLFEYFSETQRNKGNFPGRFSGRQFSNSRSEMNVSTLELGDSALYLCASSLGQGGEKLFFGSGTQLSVL.

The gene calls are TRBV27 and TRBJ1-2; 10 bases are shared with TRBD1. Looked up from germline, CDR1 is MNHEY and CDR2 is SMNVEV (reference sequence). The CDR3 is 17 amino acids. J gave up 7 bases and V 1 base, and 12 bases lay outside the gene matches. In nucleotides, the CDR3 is TGTGCCAGCAGTTTATTTGGGACAGGGGTACTATCGGGTGGCTACACCTTC. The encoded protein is CASSLFGTGVLSGGYTF.

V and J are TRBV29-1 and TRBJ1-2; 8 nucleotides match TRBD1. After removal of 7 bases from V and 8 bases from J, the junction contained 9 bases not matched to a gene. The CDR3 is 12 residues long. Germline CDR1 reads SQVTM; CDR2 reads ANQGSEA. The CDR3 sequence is CSAGGQGAGYTF. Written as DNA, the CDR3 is TGCAGCGCCGGGGGGCAGGGGGCCGGCTACACCTTC.

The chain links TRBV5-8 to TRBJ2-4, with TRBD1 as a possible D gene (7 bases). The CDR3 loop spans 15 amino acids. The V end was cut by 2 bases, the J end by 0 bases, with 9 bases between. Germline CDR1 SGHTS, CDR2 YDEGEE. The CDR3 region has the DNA TGTGCCAGCAGCTTCAGGGGGGAAGCCAAAAACATTCAGTACTTC. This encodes CASSFRGEAKNIQYF.

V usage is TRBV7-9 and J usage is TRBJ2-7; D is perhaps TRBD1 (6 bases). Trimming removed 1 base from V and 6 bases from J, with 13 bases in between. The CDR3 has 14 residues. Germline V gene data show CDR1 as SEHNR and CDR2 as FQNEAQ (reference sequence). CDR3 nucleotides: TGTGCCAGCAGCTTAGAGCAGGGGTCATCCGAGCAGTACTTC. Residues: CASSLEQGSSEQYF.

CDR3 nucleotides: TGCGCCAGCAGCCAAGGGAGGGCCGGGGGGGCGGTCTATGGCTACACCTTC. The encoded protein is CASSQGRAGGAVYGYTF. The chain has TRBV4-1 and TRBJ1-2, with a possible D match to TRBD1 (6 bases). Trimming removed 1 base from V and 4 bases from J, with 19 bases in between. Germline V CDR1 and CDR2: MGHRA, YSYEKL. The CDR3 sequence is 17 residues long.

CDR3 sequence (DNA): TGCGCCAGCAGCCAAGATCGCCGCGGGGGTGGGAAAAACATTCAGTACTTC. Translated: CASSQDRRGGGKNIQYF. The chain combines TRBV4-1 with TRBJ2-4; 7 bases map to TRBD2. The CDR3 is made up of 17 amino acids. The V segment lost 0 bases and the J segment 4 bases; nucleotides outside the gene matches: 9. The germline gives CDR1 MGHRA, CDR2 YSYEKL.

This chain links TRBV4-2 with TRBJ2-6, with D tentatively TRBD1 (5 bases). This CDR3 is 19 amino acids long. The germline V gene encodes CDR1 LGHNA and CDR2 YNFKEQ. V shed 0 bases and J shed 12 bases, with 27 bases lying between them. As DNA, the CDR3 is TGTGCCAGCAGCCAAGATAATTTTGCGGACCATCCAGGGCCCCCCGTCCTGACTTTC. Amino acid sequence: CASSQDNFADHPGPPVLTF.

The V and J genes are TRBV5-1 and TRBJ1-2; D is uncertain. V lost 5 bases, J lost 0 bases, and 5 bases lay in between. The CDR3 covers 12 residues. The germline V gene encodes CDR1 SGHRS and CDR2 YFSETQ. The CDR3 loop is CASRAANYGYTF. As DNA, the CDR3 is TGCGCCAGCAGGGCAGCTAACTATGGCTACACCTTC.

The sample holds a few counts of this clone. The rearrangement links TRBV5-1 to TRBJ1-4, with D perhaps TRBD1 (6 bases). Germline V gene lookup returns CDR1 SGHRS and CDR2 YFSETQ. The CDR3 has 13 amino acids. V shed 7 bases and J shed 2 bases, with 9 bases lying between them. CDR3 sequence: CASARGTNEKLFF. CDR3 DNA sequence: TGCGCCAGCGCGAGGGGGACTAATGAAAAACTGTTTTTT.

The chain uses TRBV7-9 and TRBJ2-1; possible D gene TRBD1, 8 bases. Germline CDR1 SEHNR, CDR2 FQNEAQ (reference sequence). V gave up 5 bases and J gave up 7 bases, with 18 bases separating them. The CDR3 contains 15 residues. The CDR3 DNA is TGTGCCAGCAGCCTAACAGGGGGGGCGGTGAATGAGCAGTTCTTC. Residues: CASSLTGGAVNEQFF.

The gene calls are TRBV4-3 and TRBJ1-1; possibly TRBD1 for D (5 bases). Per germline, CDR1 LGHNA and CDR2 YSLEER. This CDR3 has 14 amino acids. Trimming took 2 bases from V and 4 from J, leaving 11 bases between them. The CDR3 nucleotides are TGCGCCAGCAGCCAACAGGGAGGCGGCACTGAAGCTTTCTTT. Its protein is CASSQQGGGTEAFF.

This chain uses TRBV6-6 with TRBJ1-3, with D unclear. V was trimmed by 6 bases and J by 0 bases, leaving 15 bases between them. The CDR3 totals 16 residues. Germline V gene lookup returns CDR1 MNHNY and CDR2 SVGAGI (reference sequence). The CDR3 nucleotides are TGTGCCAGCAGGATTAGAACCCCGAGCTCTGGAAACACCATATATTTT. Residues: CASRIRTPSSGNTIYF.

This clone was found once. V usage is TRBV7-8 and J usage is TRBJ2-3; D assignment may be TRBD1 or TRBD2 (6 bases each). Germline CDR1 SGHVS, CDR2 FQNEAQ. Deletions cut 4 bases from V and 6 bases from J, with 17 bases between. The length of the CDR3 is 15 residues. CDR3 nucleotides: TGTGCCAGCAGCTCCCCCGGGGGCGTGAGGGATACGCAGTATTTT. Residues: CASSSPGGVRDTQYF.

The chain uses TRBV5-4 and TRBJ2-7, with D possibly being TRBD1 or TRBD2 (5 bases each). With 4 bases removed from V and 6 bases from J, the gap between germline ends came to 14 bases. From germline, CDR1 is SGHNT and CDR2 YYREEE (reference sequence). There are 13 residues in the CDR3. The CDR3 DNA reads TGTGCCAGCAGCCTAGACAGTGAGGGCGAGCAGTACTTC. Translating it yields CASSLDSEGEQYF.

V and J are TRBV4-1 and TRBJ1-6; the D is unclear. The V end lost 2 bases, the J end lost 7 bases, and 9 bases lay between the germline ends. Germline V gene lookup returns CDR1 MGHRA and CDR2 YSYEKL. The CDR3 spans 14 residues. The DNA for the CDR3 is TGCGCCAGCAGCCAATTTACAGAGAATTCACCCCTCCACTTT. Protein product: CASSQFTENSPLHF.

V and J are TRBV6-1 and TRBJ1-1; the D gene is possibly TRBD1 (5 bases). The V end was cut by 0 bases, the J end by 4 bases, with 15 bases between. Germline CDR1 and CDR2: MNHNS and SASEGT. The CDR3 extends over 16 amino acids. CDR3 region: CASSEAGWGQGTEAFF. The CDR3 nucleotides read TGTGCCAGCAGTGAAGCGGGGTGGGGCCAAGGCACTGAAGCTTTCTTT.

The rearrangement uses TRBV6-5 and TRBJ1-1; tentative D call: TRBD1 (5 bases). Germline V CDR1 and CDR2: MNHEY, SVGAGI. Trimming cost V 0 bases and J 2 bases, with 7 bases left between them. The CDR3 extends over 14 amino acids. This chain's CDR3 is CASSYSGHNTEAFF. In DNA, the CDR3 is TGTGCCAGCAGTTACTCTGGACACAACACTGAAGCTTTCTTT.

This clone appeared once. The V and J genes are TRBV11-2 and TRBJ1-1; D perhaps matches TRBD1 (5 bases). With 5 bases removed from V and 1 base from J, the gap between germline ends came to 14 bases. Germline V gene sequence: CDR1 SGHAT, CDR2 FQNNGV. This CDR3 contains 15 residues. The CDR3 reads CASSPWGGSNTEAFF. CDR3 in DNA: TGTGCCAGCAGCCCTTGGGGGGGATCGAACACTGAAGCTTTCTTT.